The rows below give T cell receptor beta chains drawn from one sample of a study of T cells after yellow fever vaccination. TCRdb ran MiXCR on the 5' RACE reads and lists one entry per CDR3 protein. The sample records around 120,000 distinct CDR3 sequences, 15% being singletons. The sample here was CD8+ T cells sorted from PBMCs, taken 5 days after the yellow fever booster vaccination. The receptors were sampled from a man between 18 and 29 years old who received the YFV17D yellow fever vaccine. Each CDR3 is given with its conserved first and last residue. The D gene is left open where the match is weak. Only part of the rows carry a size: once, few, many, or a class if the clone is expanded.

j_call,v_call,clone_size,d_call,cdr3_aa,cdr3_nt
TRBJ1-1,TRBV11-2,.,.,CASRPWTLNTEAFF,TGTGCCAGCAGACCGTGGACATTAAACACTGAAGCTTTCTTT
TRBJ2-1,TRBV5-5,few,TRBD1,CASSHGQGMGEQFF,TGTGCCAGCAGCCACGGACAGGGGATGGGGGAGCAGTTCTTC
TRBJ1-6,TRBV27,few,.,CASSPLGEKYSPLHF,TGTGCCAGCAGTCCTCTAGGGGAGAAGTATTCACCCCTCCACTTT
TRBJ1-5,TRBV4-1,few,.,CASSQAGDSNQPQHF,TGCGCCAGCAGCCAGGCGGGCGATAGCAATCAGCCCCAGCATTTT
TRBJ2-3,TRBV5-5,few,TRBD2,CASSAPGLADTQYF,TGTGCCAGCAGCGCCCCGGGACTAGCAGATACGCAGTATTTT
TRBJ2-1,TRBV7-8,many,.,CASSPGFGDKNNEQFF,TGTGCCAGCAGCCCGGGGTTTGGGGACAAGAACAATGAGCAGTTCTTC
TRBJ2-5,TRBV12-3/TRBV12-4,few,.,CASSLGLAAETQYF,TGTGCCAGCAGTTTAGGGCTAGCAGCAGAGACCCAGTACTTC
TRBJ1-2,TRBV27,few,.,CASSSGRSINYGYTF,TGTGCCAGCAGTTCAGGACGGAGCATTAACTATGGCTACACCTTC
TRBJ2-2,TRBV7-7,few,TRBD1,CASSLDRGSGELFF,TGTGCTAGCAGCTTAGACAGGGGATCCGGGGAGCTGTTTTTT
TRBJ2-5,TRBV19,.,.,CASSIGVARQAVETQYF,TGTGCCAGTAGTATAGGAGTAGCGCGACAGGCCGTCGAGACCCAGTACTTC
TRBJ2-1,TRBV7-3,few,.,CASSLRPYNEQFF,TGTGCCAGCAGCTTAAGGCCCTACAATGAGCAGTTCTTC
TRBJ2-3,TRBV6-2/TRBV6-3,once,.,CASSLGQNTDTQYF,TGTGCCAGCAGTTTGGGACAAAACACAGATACGCAGTATTTT
TRBJ2-7,TRBV7-9,.,.,CATAIGTTTYEQYF,TGTGCCACCGCCATCGGGACAACCACCTACGAGCAGTACTTC
TRBJ2-7,TRBV4-1,many,.,CASSQGAIVSYEQYF,TGCGCCAGCAGCCAAGGAGCAATCGTCTCCTACGAGCAGTACTTC
TRBJ2-5,TRBV12-3/TRBV12-4,.,.,CASRPTDPQETQYF,TGTGCCAGCAGACCTACGGACCCCCAAGAGACCCAGTACTTC
TRBJ2-5,TRBV11-2,many,.,CASSKKTGTGATETQYF,TGTGCCAGCAGCAAAAAAACCGGGACGGGGGCGACGGAGACCCAGTACTTC
TRBJ2-3,TRBV4-3,.,.,CASSQERVTTDTQYF,TGCGCCAGCAGCCAAGAGCGAGTGACCACAGATACGCAGTATTTT
TRBJ2-3,TRBV2,few,TRBD1,CASSETDRGWTDTQYF,TGTGCCAGCAGTGAAACAGACAGGGGGTGGACAGATACGCAGTATTTT
TRBJ2-3,TRBV9,few,.,CATGGQDTQYF,TGTGCCACCGGGGGGCAGGATACGCAGTATTTT
TRBJ2-2,TRBV4-2,few,.,CASSQVEQGHNTGELFF,TGTGCCAGCAGCCAAGTCGAGCAGGGGCACAACACCGGGGAGCTGTTTTTT